This TCR beta chain was identified in a study of CD4 T cells in relation to SARS-CoV-2 and coronaviruses. Study-level background: ViraFEST: approximately eleven-day antigen culture of PBMCs, then TCR beta CDR3 sequencing. Two subjects were Hispanic; patients were roughly 8 males and a handful of females. Study-level results: No donor gave both pre-pandemic and post-infection samples.

Naive or memory CD4+ cells were cultured 1:1 with T cell-depleted PBMCs plus CEF. About this clone itself: Its antigen is unknown.

Sequenced by immunoSEQ multiplex PCR; TCRdb stores in-frame clones only, minus some. The data hold about 30,000 clones, with more than 65% observed a single time. Germline V gene lookup returns CDR1 ENHRY and CDR2 SYGVKD. The J segment lost 9 bases and the V segment lost 4 bases, leaving 9 bases of the junction unmatched. The CDR3 has 15 amino acids. The V gene is TRBV10-3, the J gene TRBJ2-1; 10 bases agree with TRBD1. This clonotype originated in an adult with COVID-19. The sequenced sample consisted of memory CD4+ T cells from PBMCs, cultured in vitro. The CDR3 nucleotides read TGTGCCATCAGTGCCGGGACAGGGGTGGCTCCTGAGCAGTTCTTC. Translating it yields CAISAGTGVAPEQFF.